This TCR beta chain is drawn from a study of shared clonotypes between healthy human individuals. Study results and caveats: In a few donors, around 5% of naive CD4 clonotypes appeared in common.

This CDR3 spans 11 amino acids. Trimming removed 5 bases at V and 6 bases at J, with 4 bases between. Germline V gene lookup returns CDR1 MDHEN and CDR2 SYDVKM. Naive CD8 cells, CD45RO-negative and positively selected for CCR7, excluded terminally differentiated effector memory CD45RA+ cells. Healthy and HIV-negative, the adult donors had no recent acute infections or vaccinations. With respect to this clone: Antigen unknown.

Data came from immunoSEQ multiplex PCR; TCRdb stores just in-frame clones and leaves some out. Of roughly 2 million clones listed, over 85% are singletons. The rearrangement uses TRBV28 and TRBJ2-2, with D uncertain. Sequencing was performed on naive CD8+ T cells sorted from blood. The source of this sequence is a man aged 18 to 35 in good health. The CDR3 protein is CASSGPGELFF. Here the CDR3 DNA reads TGTGCCAGCAGTGGGCCCGGGGAGCTGTTTTTT.